Sequencing of this T cell receptor (beta chain) was carried out in a study of long-term antiretroviral therapy in people with HIV. Study findings and constraints: In HIV, the repertoires covered a tighter span of CDR3 lengths than in controls. In samples taken after ART, diversity increased but remained below transplant donor control levels.

This CDR3 has 15 amino acids. Germline V lookup: CDR1 SNHLY, CDR2 FYNNEI. V shed 2 bases and J shed 7 bases, with 15 bases lying between them. Two or more post-ART PBMC samples, plus at least one pre-ART sample, were available for each donor. For this clone: The antigen is not known.

The assay, immunoSEQ v3.0, was run at survey level. Profiled with immunoSEQ multiplex PCR; TCRdb holds only in-frame clones, not every one. The sample consists of about 25,000 clones, more than 85% of them appearing once. The chain recombines TRBV2 with TRBJ1-5, with D possibly being TRBD1 (5 bases). The source was unsorted PBMCs, collected 1.9 years after starting antiretroviral therapy. This TCR was recovered from a woman in her twenties or thirties with HIV. CDR3: CASSEWGGGMQPQHF. DNA of the CDR3: TGTGCCAGCAGTGAATGGGGGGGTGGGATGCAGCCCCAGCATTTT.